This T cell receptor (beta chain) originates from a study of graft-versus-host responses after intestinal transplantation (dated by TCRdb to about 2021). With regard to the full study: Multivisceral, liver-intestinal, or isolated intestinal transplants were received by the recipients. Every recipient was given anti-thymocyte globulin induction, followed by 2 to 3 years of maintenance tacrolimus and steroids. After intestinal transplantation, graft-versus-host and host-versus-graft alloreactive T cell clones in the graft, circulation and bone marrow were tracked using bulk TCR-beta CDR3 sequencing. Alloreactive clones were identified by sequencing pre-transplant mixed lymphocyte reaction products and comparing these products with unstimulated pre-transplant donor and recipient T cells. The cohort enrolled about two dozen intestinal transplant recipients including one retransplant, and a few patients lacking pretransplant specimens were excluded. Donor T cell macrochimerism was defined as a peak of at least 4% donor T cells among recipient peripheral blood mononuclear cells. Rather than being sequenced by the commercial service, samples from a few later patients were sequenced in-house on an Illumina MiSeq and processed with MiXCR.

The V and J ends are trimmed by 3 bases and 4 bases, leaving 14 bases between them. Via the germline V gene (reference sequence), CDR1 is SGHKS and CDR2 YYEKEE. The CDR3 runs 15 residues from the cysteine to the phenylalanine. Here the CDR3 DNA is all that survives: 45 bases in frame from base 1. Results the study describes overall, beyond this receptor: GvH clones turned up in recipient bone marrow, with some appearing earlier in ileal mucosa or blood, a pattern consistent with an intestinal mucosal origin. Early after transplant, peak levels of circulating GvH clones were found to be associated with declines in HvG clones. The conclusions were limited by the relatively low number and heterogeneity of the intestinal transplant patients. High GvH to HvG T cell clonal ratios were observed in the allografts of patients with donor T cell macrochimerism.

About this clone itself: Its antigen is still unknown. Base qualities are not at hand, and no much larger clone is one base apart.

The meaning of the sample's time point label: cells obtained before transplantation from donor or recipient. CD3+CD4+ and CD3+CD8+ populations were FACS-sorted from unstimulated pre-transplant donor and recipient cells taken from spleen or lymph nodes. Library preparation employed the immunoSEQ multiplex PCR assay. In most patients, genomic DNA was isolated using the Qiagen DNeasy Blood and Tissue Kit and sent frozen to Adaptive Biotechnologies for TCR sequencing. For most patients, high-throughput TCR-beta CDR3 sequencing of genomic DNA was performed by Adaptive Biotechnologies. As for how the authors treated the data: TCR sequencing data were retrieved from Adaptive's ImmunoSEQ software for around 19 patients, whereas a few other patients were processed with MiXCR and VDJtools. To correct CD4 versus CD8 sorting errors, any sequence found in both subsets at a frequency ratio below 5:1 was removed. CDR3 nucleotide sequences shared by donor and recipient were removed because the origin of these sequences could not be assigned. To count as alloreactive, a clone needed at least 2-fold expansion over unstimulated cells and a minimum CFSE-low frequency of 0.002% (template counts) or 0.001% (read counts). Clones were considered mappable if detected in sequenced pre-transplant spleen, lymph node, or MLR CFSE-low populations of the donor or recipient. The cumulative frequency of alloreactive clones was calculated as a percentage of all sequences, weighted by copy number. TCRdb retrieved this table from immuneACCESS and kept in-frame rearrangements only. Not all clones are present; in checked studies, unresolved V genes account for under half, and no reason is known for the remainder. From that table come the V and J calls and clone size; the DNA was used to work out D and trimming. The sample yields 90,000 to 95,000 clones; 90% to 95% were counted once. The top ten clones comprise 0.5% of the sample.

This receptor was obtained from a human donor who received an intestinal transplant. The specimen comprised unstimulated CD8+ T cells sorted from spleen or lymph node cells, sampled before intestinal transplant. Rearrangement joined TRBV5-5 to TRBJ1-5, with a weak D call of TRBD1 (6 bases match). The CDR3: CASSYSGQSNQPQHF. The nucleotide sequence reads as follows: TGTGCCAGCAGCTATTCCGGACAGTCGAATCAGCCCCAGCATTTT.